These T cell receptor beta chains were read from a single sample in a study of blood T cell repertoires in COVID-19. TCRdb keeps only in-frame clones here, not all; method: immunoSEQ multiplex PCR. The sample yields about 250,000 clones, 75% to 90% seen once. Material: peripheral blood. All receptors derive from a woman in her 30s with active or convalescent COVID-19. Both conserved end residues are part of each CDR3. A D gene is named only where the DNA matches it firmly. Clone size is given for some rows only: seen once, a few or many times, or a class if the clone is expanded.

TRBV27	TRBD2	-	TRBJ2-1	TGTGCCAGCAGTGGCCGACTAGCGGGGGCCTACAATGAGCAGTTCTTC	CASSGRLAGAYNEQFF
TRBV4-2	-	once	TRBJ2-3	TGTGCCAGCAGCCAAGCGGGGTACACAGATACGCAGTATTTT	CASSQAGYTDTQYF
TRBV9	-	few	TRBJ2-1	TGTGCCAGCAGCGAGGGGCAAAACAATGAGCAGTTCTTC	CASSEGQNNEQFF
TRBV27	TRBD2	-	TRBJ2-2	TGTGCCAGCAGTCGGGCGGGGGGTAACACCGGGGAGCTGTTTTTT	CASSRAGGNTGELFF
TRBV6-2/TRBV6-3	-	once	TRBJ2-5	TGTGCCAGCAGCAATGGGGCCTACCAAGAGACCCAGTACTTC	CASSNGAYQETQYF
TRBV28	-	once	TRBJ1-2	TGTGCCAGCAGTTTAGGAGGGATGGATGGCTACACCTTC	CASSLGGMDGYTF
TRBV10-3	-	-	TRBJ1-5	TGTGCCATCAGTGAATCCACAGGGTTCTATCAGCCCCAGCATTTT	CAISESTGFYQPQHF
TRBV7-9	TRBD1	-	TRBJ2-2	TGTGCCAGCAGCCTGCTGACAGGGGTGGCCGGGGAGCTGTTTTTT	CASSLLTGVAGELFF
TRBV21-1	-	-	TRBJ1-2	TGTGCCAGCAGCAAAGTGGGGCAGGGTGTAGGCTACACCTTC	CASSKVGQGVGYTF
TRBV6-2/TRBV6-3	TRBD1	-	TRBJ1-5	TGTGCCAGCAGTCCGGATACAGGGGGCCGGCAGCCCCAGCATTTT	CASSPDTGGRQPQHF
TRBV3-1/TRBV3-2	-	few	TRBJ1-4	TGTGCCAGCAGCACCAGACATGGGTCTAATGAAAAACTGTTTTTT	CASSTRHGSNEKLFF
TRBV29-1	TRBD2	-	TRBJ2-2	TGCAGCGTTTTGGTTATCGGCGGGGGGGCGTTCACCGGGGAGCTGTTTTTT	CSVLVIGGGAFTGELFF
TRBV18	TRBD1	-	TRBJ1-2	TGTGCCAGCTCACCCAGCAGGGGGCCTCGGGACTATGGCTACACCTTC	CASSPSRGPRDYGYTF
TRBV6-5	-	-	TRBJ2-1	TGTGCCAGCACTCCGTCAGTTGCTAGCGCAGGGGAGCAGTTCTTC	CASTPSVASAGEQFF
TRBV9	TRBD2	-	TRBJ2-1	TGTGCCAGCAGCGTAGCTGGCGGGGGGGCCAGAAGGATTGAGCAGTTCTTC	CASSVAGGGARRIEQFF
TRBV30	-	-	TRBJ2-6	TGTGCCTGGAGTGAAACAGGGACTGGGGCCAACGTCCTGACTTTC	CAWSETGTGANVLTF
TRBV5-1	TRBD1	-	TRBJ2-7	TGCGCCAGCAGCTTTATTCCTGTTGGACAGGGTGGAGAGCAGTACTTC	CASSFIPVGQGGEQYF
TRBV27	-	few	TRBJ2-7	TGTGCCAGCCGCTCACCCACAGGGGAGGAGTACTTC	CASRSPTGEEYF
TRBV5-1	TRBD2	-	TRBJ2-7	TGCGCCAGCAGCTCCGGCCCGACTAGCGGGGACTACGAGCAGTACTTC	CASSSGPTSGDYEQYF
TRBV18	TRBD1	-	TRBJ2-7	TGTGCCAGCTCGACGGGGGTGGGACAGGGGGTGTCCTACGAGCAGTACTTC	CASSTGVGQGVSYEQYF
TRBV6-2/TRBV6-3	TRBD2	-	TRBJ2-4	TGTGCCAGCAGTTACCAACGAATCACCGGGAGGGCAAACGTAGCCAAAAACATTCAGTACTTC	CASSYQRITGRANVAKNIQYF
TRBV5-5	-	-	TRBJ2-5	TGTGCCAGCAGCTTCCGGAGTCGGCAAGAGACCCAGTACTTC	CASSFRSRQETQYF
TRBV5-5	-	-	TRBJ2-7	TGTGCCAGCAGCTTGGTACAGGGATACGAGCAGTACTTC	CASSLVQGYEQYF
TRBV24-1	-	-	TRBJ2-1	TGTGCCACCAGTGATGGCAGGTTTTACAATGAGCAGTTCTTC	CATSDGRFYNEQFF
TRBV10-2	-	-	TRBJ2-2	TGCGCCAGCAGTGATCCAGGGGCGAACACCGGGGAGCTGTTTTTT	CASSDPGANTGELFF
TRBV4-1	-	-	TRBJ2-1	TGCGCCAGCAGCCAAGTGGGGGGAAGTGAGCAGTTCTTC	CASSQVGGSEQFF
TRBV18	TRBD1	-	TRBJ2-5	TGTGCCAGCTCACCTGGGACAGGGAAGGAGACCCAGTACTTC	CASSPGTGKETQYF
TRBV5-1	TRBD1	few	TRBJ2-2	TGCGCCAGCAGCTTGCGTCAGGGGGCCGCCGGGGAGCTGTTTTTT	CASSLRQGAAGELFF
TRBV19	-	-	TRBJ1-3	TGTGCCAGTAGCGACACAGGGATAAGGAACACCATATATTTT	CASSDTGIRNTIYF
TRBV7-6	-	-	TRBJ2-1	TGTGCCAGCAGCCCGGGACTGGAGGGGTTCTACAATGAGCAGTTCTTC	CASSPGLEGFYNEQFF
TRBV6-2/TRBV6-3	-	-	TRBJ2-1	TGTGCCAGCAGTTACGGCGCAGGGGCCCGTTACAATGAGCAGTTCTTC	CASSYGAGARYNEQFF
TRBV4-3	-	-	TRBJ1-1	TGCGCCAGCAGCCAAGATTCGGCAGGGAGGCAGAGCACTGAAGCTTTCTTT	CASSQDSAGRQSTEAFF
TRBV4-3	-	few	TRBJ1-1	TGCGCCAGCAGCCAAGATAGAGGTTCCGGGGAAGCTTTCTTT	CASSQDRGSGEAFF
TRBV6-5	-	once	TRBJ1-1	TGTGCCAGCGTCGGTTGGCAGGGTGTCACTGAAGCTTTCTTT	CASVGWQGVTEAFF
TRBV18	-	-	TRBJ2-3	TGTGCCAGCTCACCCGCGGTTATCACAGATACGCAGTATTTT	CASSPAVITDTQYF
TRBV30	TRBD1	-	TRBJ1-2	TGTGCCTGGACTAAATCTACGACAACAGGGGGCTTCTATGGCTACACCTTC	CAWTKSTTTGGFYGYTF
TRBV5-1	-	-	TRBJ2-3	TGCGCCAGCAGCCTCCGGGACTCTTTCCGGGGAGGCACAGATACGCAGTATTTT	CASSLRDSFRGGTDTQYF
TRBV27	-	once	TRBJ1-1	TGTGCCAGCAGTTCGGAGGAGAACACTGAAGCTTTCTTT	CASSSEENTEAFF
TRBV27	-	-	TRBJ1-5	TGTGCCAGCAGTTCGTGGTCAGGGGGCAATCAGCCCCAGCATTTT	CASSSWSGGNQPQHF
TRBV6-2/TRBV6-3	-	-	TRBJ1-5	TGTGCCAGCAGTTACAGGGGCAGCAATCAGCCCCAGCATTTT	CASSYRGSNQPQHF
TRBV29-1	-	-	TRBJ1-2	TGCAGCGTTGAAAATACAGCTGACTATGGCTACACCTTC	CSVENTADYGYTF
TRBV6-2/TRBV6-3	-	-	TRBJ1-2	TGTGCCAGCAGTTACGGTCTAGGGGTCCTCGCGTACGGCTACACCTTC	CASSYGLGVLAYGYTF
TRBV24-1	-	-	TRBJ2-3	TGTGCCACCAGTGCTGGGCCGCCGAATACGCAGTATTTT	CATSAGPPNTQYF
TRBV18	-	-	TRBJ1-5	TGTGCCAGCTCACCACCAGGAGGGGTTGGGGATCAGCCCCAGCATTTT	CASSPPGGVGDQPQHF
TRBV19	TRBD2	-	TRBJ2-1	TGTGCCAGTAGTATAGCGGGGGAGGGTGAGCAGTTCTTC	CASSIAGEGEQFF
TRBV5-1	-	-	TRBJ2-5	TGCGCCAGCAGCTTGGATTTGGGGCGTGGGGAGACCCAGTACTTC	CASSLDLGRGETQYF
TRBV5-6	TRBD1	-	TRBJ1-6	TGTGCCAGCAGCTTAAGGAGGACAGGGCTGAGCTCCTATAATTCACCCCTCCACTTT	CASSLRRTGLSSYNSPLHF
TRBV5-5	TRBD2	-	TRBJ2-3	TGTGCCAGCAGCTTGGTTAGCGGGGGCCCCGTGGGGCAGTATTTT	CASSLVSGGPVGQYF
TRBV6-6	-	-	TRBJ2-5	TGTGCCAGCAGTTACGGTGGCTCCCAAGAGACCCAGTACTTC	CASSYGGSQETQYF
TRBV13	-	-	TRBJ1-5	TGTGCCAGCAGCTTAGAGGGGTTACATCAGCCCCAGCATTTT	CASSLEGLHQPQHF
TRBV3-1/TRBV3-2	-	-	TRBJ1-2	TGTGCCAGCAGCCCCAGGGCCCCATTTAGCTATGGCTACACCTTC	CASSPRAPFSYGYTF
TRBV5-1	TRBD1	-	TRBJ2-1	TGCGCCAGCAGCTTAGGACAGGGGATACGCGTTGAGCAGTTCTTC	CASSLGQGIRVEQFF
TRBV20-1	-	-	TRBJ2-3	TGCAGCGTAGGTTGGAGGTATTTT	CSVGWRYF
TRBV10-3	-	-	TRBJ2-2	TGTGCCATCAGAGCGGCTTGGACGAACACCGGGGAGCTGTTTTTT	CAIRAAWTNTGELFF
TRBV27	-	-	TRBJ2-7	TGTGCCAGCAGTTTATCGAGAGTCTACGAGCAGTACTTC	CASSLSRVYEQYF